The clone carrying this T cell receptor (beta chain) was detected ten times or more. Other DNA variants within this sample encode the same CDR3. As processed by the authors: Amplifying reference gene primers gave estimates of nucleated cell counts. Generated by immunoSEQ multiplex PCR, the TCRdb table keeps only in-frame clones and is missing some. V and J calls and clone size follow that table, whereas D and trimming were derived from the DNA. Of 150,000 or so clones in the sample, about nine tenths were seen once. The data belong to a study of blood T cell repertoires in COVID-19. V was trimmed by 4 bases and J by 1 base, leaving 11 bases between them. CDR1 and CDR2 (germline): SGHRS, YFSETQ. CDR3 size: 15 residues. Grouping used clinical history reported by participants in a survey and questionnaire. Within 2 weeks of study entry, exposed participants had contacted a PCR-confirmed or clinician-diagnosed COVID-19 case.

This receptor was taken from a woman aged 40 to 55 who had been exposed to COVID-19. The chain is built from TRBV5-1 and TRBJ1-4, with D tentatively TRBD1 (6 bases). The specimen was PBMCs or T cells enriched from blood (not recorded which). The CDR3: CASSVLTGTNEKLFF. The CDR3, as DNA: TGCGCCAGCAGCGTCTTGACAGGAACTAATGAAAAACTGTTTTTT.